This T cell receptor (beta chain) emerged from a study of T cell responses to AZD1222 COVID-19 vaccine. Germline V gives CDR1 SGHTA, CDR2 FQGTGA. J lost 6 bases, V lost 4 bases, and 11 bases had no gene match. This CDR3 spans 15 amino acids. A word on this clone: Its specificity is not known.

Here immunoSEQ multiplex PCR was the method, and the copy in TCRdb shows in-frame clones only, minus some. The table lists more than 150,000 clones, 87% of them singletons. Study-level results: With dominance at 160-218 and 743-854, vaccine-associated CD4 TCRs spanned spike. Receipt of two AZD1222 doses was followed by a rise in Spike-specific TCR breadth and depth. Just six AZD1222 recipients tested seropositive at baseline. Among the donors, most were white British and more were female, and clonal diversity was possibly underestimated.

This specimen was peripheral blood, taken on day 0 of MenACWY control vaccination. The chain couples TRBV7-3 to TRBJ1-1; 7 positions agree with TRBD1. This clonotype originated in an adult in good health. Here the CDR3 reads CASSSGTADGAEAFF. The CDR3 nucleotides are TGTGCCAGCAGCTCGGGGACAGCCGATGGCGCTGAAGCTTTCTTT. Full variable domain (remainder filled in from reference TRBV7-3 and TRBJ1-1): GAGVSQTPSNKVTEKGKYVELRCDPISGHTALYWYRQSLGQGPEFLIYFQGTGAADDSGLPNDRFFAVRPEGSVSTLKIQRTERGDSAVYLCASSSGTADGAEAFFGQGTRLTVV.